This TCR beta chain was obtained from a study of blood T cells in healthy people across ages. It was with a sample-barcoded 5' primer and a J-beta primer mix that a second PCR of roughly 7 to 12 cycles was run. TCRdb processed the 5' RACE reads anew with MiXCR; each CDR3 protein has one entry. This sample yields 700,000 or so distinct CDR3 sequences, of which approximately 21% are seen a single time; 20% to 25% belongs to the top ten. The V and J ends lost 6 bases and 7 bases respectively, with 15 bases between them. The CDR3 has 14 amino acids. Per germline, CDR1 SGHAT and CDR2 FQNNGV. The TCR originated in a man between 65 and 80 years old in good health. The gene calls are TRBV11-2 and TRBJ2-2, with D tentatively TRBD2 (5 bases). The sample was blood. Here the CDR3 reads CASSPAPRVGELFF. CDR3 coding DNA: TGTGCCAGCAGTCCGGCGCCGAGGGTCGGGGAGCTGTTTTTT. Full variable domain (missing parts from reference TRBV11-2 and TRBJ2-2): EAGVAQSPRYKIIEKRQSVAFWCNPISGHATLYWYQQILGQGPKLLIQFQNNGVVDDSQLPKDRFSAERLKGVDSTLKIQPAKLEDSAVYLCASSPAPRVGELFFGEGSRLTVL.